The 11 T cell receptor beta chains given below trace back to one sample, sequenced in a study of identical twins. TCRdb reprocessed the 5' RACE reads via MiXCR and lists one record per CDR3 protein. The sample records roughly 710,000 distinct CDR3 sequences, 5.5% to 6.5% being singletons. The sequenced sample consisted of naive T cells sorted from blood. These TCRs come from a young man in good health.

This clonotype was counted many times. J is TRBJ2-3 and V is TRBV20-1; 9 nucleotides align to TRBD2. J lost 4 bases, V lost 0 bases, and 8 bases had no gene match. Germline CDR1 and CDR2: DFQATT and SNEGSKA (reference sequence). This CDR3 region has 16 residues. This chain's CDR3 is CSARDSRAGGPDTQYF. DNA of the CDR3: TGCAGTGCTAGAGATTCTCGAGCGGGAGGCCCAGATACGCAGTATTTT.

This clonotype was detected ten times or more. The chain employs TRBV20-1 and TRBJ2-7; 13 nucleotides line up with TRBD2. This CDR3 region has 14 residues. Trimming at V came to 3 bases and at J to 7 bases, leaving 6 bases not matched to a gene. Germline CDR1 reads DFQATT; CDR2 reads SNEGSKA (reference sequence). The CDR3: CSARGTSGTEEQYF. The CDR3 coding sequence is TGCAGTGCTAGGGGGACTAGCGGGACGGAGGAGCAGTACTTC.

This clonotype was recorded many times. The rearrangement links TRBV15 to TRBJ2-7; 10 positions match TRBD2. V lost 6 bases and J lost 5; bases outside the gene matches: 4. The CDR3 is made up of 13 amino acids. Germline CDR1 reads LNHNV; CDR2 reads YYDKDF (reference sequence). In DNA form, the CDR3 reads TGTGCCACCAGTAATAGCGGGAGGAACGAGCAGTACGTC. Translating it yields CATSNSGRNEQYV.

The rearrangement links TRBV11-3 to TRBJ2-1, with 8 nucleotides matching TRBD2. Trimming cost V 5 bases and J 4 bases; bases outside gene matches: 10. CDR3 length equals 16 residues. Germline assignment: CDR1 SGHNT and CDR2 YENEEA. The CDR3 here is CASSRPAGGGYNEQFF. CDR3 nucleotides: TGTGCCAGCAGCCGCCCCGCGGGAGGAGGGTACAATGAGCAGTTCTTC.

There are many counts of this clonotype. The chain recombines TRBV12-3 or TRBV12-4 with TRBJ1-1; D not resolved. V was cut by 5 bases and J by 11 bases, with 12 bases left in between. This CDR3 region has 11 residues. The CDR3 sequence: CASSVGISAFF. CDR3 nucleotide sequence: TGTGCCAGCAGTGTCGGCATTTCGGCTTTCTTT.

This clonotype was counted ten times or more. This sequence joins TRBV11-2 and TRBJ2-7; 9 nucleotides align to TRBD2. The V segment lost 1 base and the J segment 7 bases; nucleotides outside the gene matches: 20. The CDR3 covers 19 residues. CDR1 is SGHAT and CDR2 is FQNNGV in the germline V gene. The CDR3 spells CASSLGPPNLAGESREQYV. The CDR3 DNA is TGTGCCAGCAGCTTAGGCCCTCCGAACTTAGCGGGAGAGTCGAGGGAGCAGTACGTC.

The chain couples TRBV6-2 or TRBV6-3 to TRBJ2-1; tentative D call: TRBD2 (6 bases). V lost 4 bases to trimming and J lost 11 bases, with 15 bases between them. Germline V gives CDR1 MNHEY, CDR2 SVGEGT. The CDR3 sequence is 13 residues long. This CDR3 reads CASSSNERTKQFF. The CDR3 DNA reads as TGTGCCAGCAGTTCTAACGAAAGGACTAAGCAGTTCTTC.

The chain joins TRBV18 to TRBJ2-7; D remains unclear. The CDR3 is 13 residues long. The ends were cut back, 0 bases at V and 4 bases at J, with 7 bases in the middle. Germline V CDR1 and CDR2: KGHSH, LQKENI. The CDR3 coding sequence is TGTGCCAGCTCACCACCAGGGAATTACGAGCAGTACGTC. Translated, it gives CASSPPGNYEQYV.

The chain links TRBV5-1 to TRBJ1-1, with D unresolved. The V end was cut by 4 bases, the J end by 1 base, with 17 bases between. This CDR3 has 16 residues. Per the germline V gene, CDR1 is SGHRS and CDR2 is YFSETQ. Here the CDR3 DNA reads TGCGCCAGCAGCCCGACTTTACTCACAGAGAACACTGAAGCTTTCTTT. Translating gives CASSPTLLTENTEAFF.

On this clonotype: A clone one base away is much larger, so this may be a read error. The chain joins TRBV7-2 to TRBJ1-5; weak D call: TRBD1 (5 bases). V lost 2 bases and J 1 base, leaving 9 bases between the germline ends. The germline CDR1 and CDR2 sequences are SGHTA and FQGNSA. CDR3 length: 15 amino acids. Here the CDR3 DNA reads TGTGCCAGCAGCTTATGGGCAGGGAGCAATCAGCCCCAGCATTTT. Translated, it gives CASSLWAGSNQPQHF. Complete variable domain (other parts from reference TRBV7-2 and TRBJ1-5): GAGVSQSPSNKVTEKGKDVELRCDPISGHTALYWYRQSLGQGLEFLIYFQGNSAPDKSGLPSDRFSAERTGGSVSTLTIQRTQQEDSAVYLCASSLWAGSNQPQHFGDGTRLSIL.

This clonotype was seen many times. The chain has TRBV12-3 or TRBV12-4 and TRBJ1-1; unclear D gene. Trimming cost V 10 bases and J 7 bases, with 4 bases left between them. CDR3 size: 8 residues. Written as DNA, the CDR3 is TGTGCCACCAATGAAGCTTTCTTT. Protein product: CATNEAFF.